Here is one T cell receptor (beta chain) with its context. Its antigen is undetermined. This specimen comes from a study of T-cell reconstitution after alpha-beta-depleted transplantation in children. Study-level points and caveats: The study traced high day-60 TCRbeta diversity in some patients to surviving recipient T cells and thymic progenitors. Several hundred graft clones that had expanded were reportedly the source of alpha-beta T cells about two months after transplant. Once a year had passed after transplant, T-cell counts and diversity came mostly from newly produced T cells.

Unique molecular identifiers were used to barcode this TCRbeta library. TCRdb re-analysed the PCR reads in MiXCR, keeping a single row per CDR3 protein. The table includes about 980,000 distinct CDR3 sequences, about 29% detected once. Trimming pared 5 bases from V and 0 bases from J, leaving 17 bases between. The CDR3 has 17 residues. This receptor was taken from a boy under two years old who had a stem cell transplant for SCID, so the T cells may come from the graft donor. This chain connects TRBV12-3 or TRBV12-4 to TRBJ2-1; no clear D gene. This material consisted of PBMCs, mostly from graft donor cells, taken 360 days after TCRalphabeta/CD19-depleted stem cell transplant. CDR3 sequence reads: CASSPEPLGSSYNEQFF. DNA for the CDR3: TGTGCCAGCAGTCCTGAGCCCTTGGGAAGCTCCTACAATGAGCAGTTCTTC.